This TCR beta chain was profiled in a study of shared clonotypes between healthy human individuals. The CDR3 is 14 amino acids. Germline CDR1 and CDR2: SQVTM and ANQGSEA. V was clipped by 3 bases and J by 0 bases, with 11 bases between them. Repertoires were generated with immunoSEQ multiplex PCR, while TCRdb's copy carries only in-frame clones and drops some. The sample yields approximately 100,000 clones, more than 65% seen once. Input material: memory CD8+ T cells sorted from blood. Noted subset: CD45RO+ cells pooled with CCR7-negative TemRA cells. The receptor's source is a woman aged 25 to 39 in good health. This chain links TRBV29-1 with TRBJ1-2, with D perhaps TRBD1 (6 bases). CDR3 protein: CSVEEQGPNYGYTF. The CDR3 bases are TGCAGCGTTGAGGAACAGGGCCCTAACTATGGCTACACCTTC.